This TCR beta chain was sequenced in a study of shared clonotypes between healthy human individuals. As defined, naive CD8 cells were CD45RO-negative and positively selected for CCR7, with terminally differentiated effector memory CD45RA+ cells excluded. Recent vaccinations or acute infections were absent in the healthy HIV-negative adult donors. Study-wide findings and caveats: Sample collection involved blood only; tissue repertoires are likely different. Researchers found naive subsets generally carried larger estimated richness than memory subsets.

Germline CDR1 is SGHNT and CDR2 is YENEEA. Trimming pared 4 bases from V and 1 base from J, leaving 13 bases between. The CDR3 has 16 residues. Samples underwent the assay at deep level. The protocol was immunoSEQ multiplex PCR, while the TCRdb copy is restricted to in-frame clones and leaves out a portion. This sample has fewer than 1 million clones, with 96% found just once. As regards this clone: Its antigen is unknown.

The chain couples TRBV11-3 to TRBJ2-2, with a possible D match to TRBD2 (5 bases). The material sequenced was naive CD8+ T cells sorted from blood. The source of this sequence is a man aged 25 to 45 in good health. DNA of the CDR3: TGTGCCAGCAGCTCGGGATCCCGGAGGAACACCGGGGAGCTGTTTTTT. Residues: CASSSGSRRNTGELFF.